One sample yielded the 28 T cell receptor beta chains listed below, sequenced in a study of regulatory T cells in long-lasting Graves disease. Time point described: newly diagnosed GD, antithyroid drugs for less than 3 months. Making the TCR library involved RNA that had been extracted from PBMCs. Arm-PCR of CDR3 regions with iRepertoire HTBI primers generated TCR beta libraries. TCRdb processed the multiplex PCR reads anew with MiXCR; each CDR3 protein has one entry. The repertoire includes about 560,000 distinct CDR3 sequences, around 16% of them detected once, and about 12% sits in the top ten. The same sample was also studied in work on T cells in Graves' hyperthyroidism and ophthalmopathy.

Specimen: peripheral blood mononuclear cells (PBMCs), collected at new diagnosis, from a patient treated with antithyroid drugs. The receptor source for this set is a man between 18 and 29 years old with Graves disease.

This clonotype occurred a few times. V gene TRBV7-8 combines with J gene TRBJ2-5; tentatively, D is TRBD2 (7 bases). The CDR3 spans 15 residues. Trimming cost V 7 bases and J 1 base, with 16 bases left between them. Looked up from germline, CDR1 is SGHVS and CDR2 is FQNEAQ. The CDR3 sequence: CASNGGRGSQETQYF. CDR3 in DNA: TGTGCCAGCAACGGGGGGCGCGGGTCCCAAGAGACCCAGTACTTC.

This clonotype turned up a few times. In nucleotides, the CDR3 is TGTGCCAGCTTGCAGGGGACTTTCACAGATACGCAGTATTTT. Translated, it gives CASLQGTFTDTQYF. The genes are TRBV2 and TRBJ2-3; D is tentatively TRBD1 or TRBD2 (6 bases each). The germline CDR1 and CDR2 sequences are SNHLY and FYNNEI. The ends were cut back, 8 bases at V and 2 bases at J, with 14 bases in the middle. This CDR3 has 14 residues.

There are a few counts of this clonotype. V is TRBV5-5 and J is TRBJ1-5; no clear D gene. V was trimmed by 0 bases and J by 2 bases, leaving 15 bases between them. The germline CDR1 and CDR2 sequences are SGHKS and YYEKEE (reference sequence). This CDR3 is built from 17 residues. Here the CDR3 reads CASSLVMWDLGNQPQHF. CDR3 coding DNA: TGTGCCAGCAGCTTGGTTATGTGGGATCTTGGCAATCAGCCCCAGCATTTT.

This clonotype was seen more than once but under ten times. The chain combines TRBV20-1 with TRBJ1-2; 7 positions agree with TRBD1. Germline V gene lookup returns CDR1 DFQATT and CDR2 SNEGSKA (reference sequence). V trimming: 3 bases; J trimming: 4 bases; junction bases outside the gene matches: 5. The CDR3 loop spans 13 amino acids. CDR3 residues: CSASRQGRYGYTF. Here the CDR3 DNA reads TGCAGTGCTAGCAGACAGGGACGCTATGGCTACACCTTC.

This clonotype was detected a few times. The rearrangement uses TRBV4-1 and TRBJ2-7; 7 bases align to TRBD2. After removal of 0 bases from V and 4 bases from J, the junction contained 6 bases not matched to a gene. Per the germline V gene, CDR1 is MGHRA and CDR2 is YSYEKL. The CDR3 totals 15 residues. The CDR3 is CASSQDGGSPYEQYF. In DNA, the CDR3 is TGCGCCAGCAGCCAAGACGGCGGGAGTCCATACGAGCAGTACTTC.

This clonotype was seen many times. V and J are TRBV2 and TRBJ2-4; perhaps TRBD1 as D (5 bases). The CDR3 has 17 amino acids. Germline CDR1 SNHLY, CDR2 FYNNEI. V was trimmed by 6 bases and J by 0 bases, leaving 18 bases between them. The CDR3 nucleotides read TGTGCCAGCAGAGAAAGGTCTTGGGGCCCAGCCAAAAACATTCAGTACTTC. Translation gives CASRERSWGPAKNIQYF.

Only a few counts were recorded for this clonotype. The rearrangement uses TRBV20-1 and TRBJ1-5; no clear D. CDR1 is DFQATT, CDR2 SNEGSKA, per germline (reference sequence). The V end was cut by 3 bases, the J end by 1 base, with 22 bases between. The CDR3 runs 18 residues. The CDR3 reads CSARGSTPGTPSNQPQHF. CDR3 sequence (DNA): TGCAGTGCTAGGGGATCCACACCCGGCACCCCCAGCAATCAGCCCCAGCATTTT.

This rearrangement joins TRBV12-3 or TRBV12-4 to TRBJ1-1, with 9 bases that match TRBD1. This CDR3 is built from 11 residues. Trimming removed 8 bases from V and 7 bases from J; junction bases left unmatched: 2. The CDR3 region has the DNA TGTGCCAGCGTGACAGGGGGTGAAGCTTTCTTT. It translates to CASVTGGEAFF.

This clonotype showed up just a few times. The V and J genes are TRBV6-1 and TRBJ2-1; 8 nucleotides align to TRBD2. Trimming at V came to 7 bases and at J to 7 bases, leaving 12 bases not matched to a gene. The CDR3 consists of 15 residues. Germline-derived CDR1 and CDR2 are MNHNS and SASEGT. The CDR3 loop reads CASKLTSGSGNEQFF. In DNA, the CDR3 is TGTGCCAGCAAACTTACTAGCGGTTCTGGGAATGAGCAGTTCTTC.

This clonotype has ten or more counts. The J gene is TRBJ2-1, the V gene TRBV11-1, with 7 nucleotides matching TRBD2. This CDR3 has 15 amino acids. V lost 5 bases and J lost 5; bases outside the gene matches: 9. Germline V gene data show CDR1 as SGHAT and CDR2 as FQDESV (reference sequence). CDR3 sequence: CASSTAGEGNNEQFF. The CDR3 DNA is TGTGCCAGCAGCACGGCCGGGGAGGGAAACAATGAGCAGTTCTTC.

This clonotype was counted only a few times. The chain joins TRBV5-1 to TRBJ1-3; no firm D call. Germline V lookup: CDR1 SGHRS, CDR2 YFSETQ. This CDR3 contains 16 residues. V lost 1 base to trimming and J lost 0 bases, with 11 bases between them. DNA of the CDR3: TGCGCCAGCAGCTTGCGTACGAGGAACTCTGGAAACACCATATATTTT. This sequence encodes CASSLRTRNSGNTIYF.

This clonotype was seen at least ten times. The gene calls are TRBV7-9 and TRBJ2-7; no firm D call. V was cut by 1 base and J by 10 bases, with 8 bases left in between. In germline, CDR1 is SEHNR, CDR2 FQNEAQ (reference sequence). The length of the CDR3 is 11 residues. Written as DNA, the CDR3 is TGTGCCAGCAGCTTAGAGGCTCGCCAGTACTTC. Encoded protein: CASSLEARQYF.

This clonotype was seen a handful of times. A read error may explain this, as a much larger clone is one base away. V is TRBV3-1 and J is TRBJ2-7; no definite D call. This CDR3 region has 13 residues. Germline assignment: CDR1 LGHDT and CDR2 YNNKEL (reference sequence). V lost 0 bases and J 7 bases, leaving 10 bases between the germline ends. The CDR3 coding sequence is TGTGCCAGCAGCCAAGATCCAGCAGCAGAGCAGTACTTC. Translation gives CASSQDPAAEQYF.

The J gene is TRBJ2-3, the V gene TRBV27; no clear D. Germline lookup yields CDR1 MNHEY and CDR2 SMNVEV (reference sequence). Trimming took 0 bases from V and 2 from J, leaving 9 bases between them. The CDR3 totals 15 residues. CDR3 sequence reads: CASSLSVIATDTQYF. As DNA, the CDR3 is TGTGCCAGCAGTTTATCGGTGATAGCCACAGATACGCAGTATTTT.

This clonotype was picked up many times. V is TRBV12-3 or TRBV12-4 and J is TRBJ2-1, with 9 bases that match TRBD2. The CDR3 sequence is 13 residues long. After removal of 3 bases from V and 9 bases from J, the junction contained 3 bases not matched to a gene. The CDR3 here is CASSLREGGEQFF. The CDR3 DNA follows: TGTGCCAGCAGTTTGCGGGAGGGGGGTGAGCAGTTCTTC.

This clonotype was detected many times. This chain joins TRBV12-3 or TRBV12-4 and TRBJ2-7; D is possibly TRBD2 (6 bases). The V end lost 6 bases, the J end lost 3 bases, and 15 bases lay between the germline ends. The CDR3 totals 14 residues. The CDR3 bases are TGTGCCAGCAGGATTGGGGGAGCGGGCTACGAGCAGTACTTC. Its translation: CASRIGGAGYEQYF.

This clonotype appeared once. The chain joins TRBV24-1 to TRBJ1-5; D gene ambiguous. The CDR3 runs 14 residues. The germline V and J ends were trimmed by 0 bases and 0 bases, with 2 bases remaining between them. The germline V gene encodes CDR1 KGHDR and CDR2 SFDVKD. CDR3 in amino acids: CATSDLNSNQPQHF. The CDR3 DNA is TGTGCCACCAGTGATTTGAATAGCAATCAGCCCCAGCATTTT.

The chain is built from TRBV25-1 and TRBJ2-1; possibly TRBD2 for D (6 bases). Trimming removed 2 bases from V and 13 bases from J, with 21 bases in between. Germline-derived CDR1 and CDR2 are MGHDK and SYGVNS. The CDR3 covers 15 residues. The CDR3 DNA sequence: TGTGCCAGCAGTGAAGTGGCTAGCGCGGTTGCGAACCAGTTCTTC. Encoded protein: CASSEVASAVANQFF.

The sample holds many counts of this clonotype. One end of the junction varies from germline; a read error may be responsible. The DNA of the CDR3 is TGTGCCAGCAGCTTAGCGGGAGGGGGTGAGCAGTTCTTC. It specifies CASSLAGGGEQFF. The rearrangement joins TRBV12-3 or TRBV12-4 to TRBJ2-1; TRBD2 matches 11 bases. The CDR3 contains 13 residues.

The table lists this clonotype with many counts. The V call is TRBV28, the J call TRBJ2-1; 7 positions agree with TRBD2. Looked up from germline, CDR1 is MDHEN and CDR2 is SYDVKM. With 5 bases clipped from V and 12 bases from J, the junction kept 22 bases outside the gene matches. This CDR3 is 17 amino acids long. This chain's CDR3 is CASSPSSGRPHEVAQFF. The CDR3, as DNA: TGTGCCAGCAGTCCTTCTAGCGGAAGACCTCACGAGGTTGCGCAGTTCTTC.

This clonotype was seen ten or more times. The genes are TRBV20-1 and TRBJ2-1; D is perhaps TRBD2 (6 bases). Per germline, CDR1 DFQATT and CDR2 SNEGSKA (reference sequence). This CDR3 has 13 residues. Trimming removed 3 bases at V and 3 bases at J, with 9 bases between. The CDR3: CSASAGYYNEQFF. CDR3 nucleotides: TGCAGTGCTAGTGCGGGGTACTACAATGAGCAGTTCTTC.

This clonotype has ten or more counts. This chain connects TRBV2 to TRBJ2-7, with a possible D match to TRBD1 (5 bases). The germline CDR1 and CDR2 sequences are SNHLY and FYNNEI. Trimming stripped 8 bases from V and 1 base from J, with 15 bases between. The CDR3 runs to 14 residues. CDR3 sequence (DNA): TGTGCCAGCGTCCAGGGCCTCATGTCCTACGAGCAGTACTTC. Amino acid sequence: CASVQGLMSYEQYF.

V gene TRBV20-1 combines with J gene TRBJ2-2, with D possibly called TRBD1 or TRBD2 (6 bases each). The CDR3 extends over 15 amino acids. From germline, CDR1 is DFQATT and CDR2 SNEGSKA (reference sequence). V lost 0 bases and J lost 5, with 13 bases in between. CDR3 DNA: TGCAGTGCTAGAGATAAAGGGGGGTCTACCGGGGAGCTGTTTTTT. Protein sequence: CSARDKGGSTGELFF.

For this clonotype: A much larger clone lies one base from this, so it may be a read error. This chain links TRBV30 with TRBJ2-7; the D is unclear. The V gene's germline CDR1 is GTSNPN and CDR2 SVGIG (reference sequence). V dropped 4 bases and J dropped 6 bases, with 10 bases sitting between them. This CDR3 spans 11 amino acids. This CDR3 is CAWNVRSEQYF. The CDR3 region has the DNA TGTGCCTGGAATGTTAGATCCGAGCAGTACTTC.

At least ten counts were recorded for this clonotype. The chain employs TRBV12-3 or TRBV12-4 and TRBJ2-5; 7 bases map to TRBD2. J gave up 4 bases and V 2 bases, and 13 bases lay outside the gene matches. CDR3 length: 17 residues. The CDR3 here is CASSLFPRGRRGETQYF. Written as DNA, the CDR3 is TGTGCCAGCAGTTTATTTCCCCGCGGGAGAAGGGGAGAGACCCAGTACTTC.

The gene calls are TRBV20-1 and TRBJ1-2, with D hard to call. Germline CDR1 DFQATT, CDR2 SNEGSKA (reference sequence). The CDR3 contains 11 residues. This CDR3 reads CIGEANYGYTF. CDR3 in DNA: TGCATCGGAGAAGCTAACTATGGCTACACCTTC.

This chain uses TRBV7-2 with TRBJ2-1; D ambiguous. This CDR3 is built from 13 residues. V was pared by 0 bases and J by 7 bases, with 7 bases between. Germline CDR1 and CDR2: SGHTA and FQGNSA. CDR3 DNA sequence: TGTGCCAGCAGCTTAGCGGTACCGAATGAGCAGTTCTTC. Protein product: CASSLAVPNEQFF.

Ten or more counts support this clonotype. The chain is built from TRBV3-1 and TRBJ1-3; the D is unclear. Germline CDR1 LGHDT, CDR2 YNNKEL (reference sequence). The CDR3 sequence is 13 residues long. The V and J ends lost 0 bases and 4 bases respectively, with 4 bases between them. CDR3 bases: TGTGCCAGCAGCCAAGATGGCGGAAACACCATATATTTT. It codes for CASSQDGGNTIYF.